The 25 T cell receptor beta chains below all came from one sample that was sequenced in a study of T cell repertoires in aging, cancer and after chemotherapy. The template was genomic DNA from peripheral blood, not RNA. TRB rearrangements spanning V, D and J were amplified using mixed TRB-A/B primers. TCRdb redid the calling of the multiplex PCR reads with MiXCR, one entry per CDR3 protein. The table records 5,000 to 6,000 distinct CDR3 sequences, roughly 26% of them present only once. The source material was blood. All receptors derive from a human donor in good health.

This clonotype rates as medium-sized. The genes are TRBV30 and TRBJ1-1, with D uncertain. CDR3 length: 11 amino acids. Trimming stripped 4 bases from V and 5 bases from J, with 8 bases between. The germline V gene has CDR1 GTSNPN and CDR2 SVGIG (reference sequence). Here the CDR3 DNA reads TGTGCCTGGACCCTACAGACTGAAGCTTTCTTT. Its translation: CAWTLQTEAFF.

Concerning this clonotype: One end of the junction is discordant with germline, which a read error may explain. The chain has TRBV5-6 and TRBJ2-7; D unresolved. The CDR3 loop spans 14 amino acids. Germline CDR1 SGHDT, CDR2 YYEEEE. CDR3 sequence: CASSQTDFNYEQYF. The DNA for the CDR3 is TGCGCCAGCAGCCAAACCGACTTCAACTACGAGCAGTACTTC.

In its sample, this clonotype is medium-sized. Written as DNA, the CDR3 is TGTGCCAGCAGCGAACGCACCGGACAGGGAGTATCTGGGGCCAACGTCCTGACTTTC. Translated, it gives CASSERTGQGVSGANVLTF. The J gene is TRBJ2-6, the V gene TRBV6-6; TRBD1 aligns across 8 bases. The trim removed 6 bases at V and 1 base at J, leaving 14 bases unmatched. Germline CDR1 MNHNY, CDR2 SVGAGI (reference sequence). This CDR3 is 19 amino acids long.

This chain links TRBV10-3 with TRBJ2-7; D is possibly TRBD1 (5 bases). There are 13 residues in the CDR3. Germline lookup yields CDR1 ENHRY and CDR2 SYGVKD. V dropped 4 bases and J dropped 0 bases, with 7 bases sitting between them. For the CDR3, the DNA is TGTGCCATCAGTGCAGGGCACTCCTACGAGCAGTACTTC. Translating it yields CAISAGHSYEQYF.

There are a few counts of this clonotype. This chain uses TRBV12-3 or TRBV12-4 with TRBJ2-1; D unclear. The CDR3 consists of 15 residues. V lost 3 bases and J lost 7, with 16 bases in between. In DNA, the CDR3 is TGTGCCAGCAGTTTTGGGGTCGCCGGGCCGAATGAGCAGTTCTTC. Residues: CASSFGVAGPNEQFF.

By frequency in the sample, this clonotype is medium-sized. The chain has TRBV5-6 and TRBJ2-2; D possibly corresponds to TRBD2 (5 bases). Germline V gives CDR1 SGHDT, CDR2 YYEEEE. The CDR3 is 15 amino acids. Trimming removed 7 bases from V and 6 bases from J, with 19 bases in between. The CDR3 loop is CASGKRELVAGELFF. CDR3 DNA sequence: TGTGCCAGCGGCAAGAGGGAGTTGGTCGCCGGGGAGCTGTTTTTT.

V and J are TRBV6-2 or TRBV6-3 and TRBJ2-7; 8 positions match TRBD1. The CDR3 is 15 residues long. CDR1 is MNHEY and CDR2 is SVGEGT in the germline V gene. V lost 2 bases and J lost 5; bases outside the gene matches: 8. CDR3 coding DNA: TGTGCCAGCAGTTACGCGACAGGGGCGGGGAACGAGCAGTACTTC. Translating it yields CASSYATGAGNEQYF.

By share, this clonotype ranks as medium-sized (0.01 to 0.1%). This chain joins TRBV12-3 or TRBV12-4 and TRBJ1-2; D perhaps matches TRBD1 (6 bases). The CDR3 sequence is 14 residues long. With 2 bases removed from V and 7 bases from J, the gap between germline ends came to 14 bases. CDR3 amino acids: CASSLTRGAVGYTF. The CDR3 nucleotides read TGTGCCAGCAGTTTAACCCGGGGGGCCGTTGGCTACACCTTC.

A few counts support this clonotype. At one end, the junction sequence differs from germline, possibly due to a read error. This rearrangement joins TRBV5-5 to TRBJ2-3, with D uncertain. The germline CDR1 and CDR2 sequences are SGHKS and YYEKEE (reference sequence). The CDR3 covers 12 residues. As DNA, the CDR3 is TGCGCCAGCAGCCAAAGCACAGATACGCAGTATTTT. Its protein is CASSQSTDTQYF.

This clonotype is termed medium-sized. The rearrangement uses TRBV19 and TRBJ2-1; D unclear. CDR3 size: 13 residues. CDR1 and CDR2 (germline): LNHDA, SQIVND (reference sequence). Trimming shortened V by 7 bases and J by 1 base, and 8 bases separated the two germline ends. The CDR3 DNA follows: TGTGCCAGTACCCCCAGATCCTACAATGAGCAGTTCTTC. The encoded protein is CASTPRSYNEQFF.

The chain couples TRBV12-3 or TRBV12-4 to TRBJ2-1; no clear D gene. The CDR3 spans 15 residues. Trimming pared 4 bases from V and 0 bases from J, leaving 10 bases between. In nucleotides, the CDR3 is TGTGCCAGCAGTTCCGATTACAGCTCCTACAATGAGCAGTTCTTC. Protein sequence: CASSSDYSSYNEQFF.

By share of the sample, this clonotype is medium-sized. The chain recombines TRBV6-1 with TRBJ1-5, with TRBD1 as a possible D gene (5 bases). Trimming left V 3 bases short and J 3 bases short, with 12 bases between. This CDR3 region has 15 residues. Germline CDR1 reads MNHNS; CDR2 reads SASEGT. This chain's CDR3 is CASSEAQEYNQPQHF. For the CDR3, the DNA is TGTGCCAGCAGTGAGGCACAGGAGTACAATCAGCCCCAGCATTTT.

This clonotype is judged medium-sized. V is TRBV27 and J is TRBJ1-2; D call uncertain. The CDR3 extends over 16 amino acids. Per germline, CDR1 MNHEY and CDR2 SMNVEV (reference sequence). Trimming cost V 0 bases and J 2 bases, with 13 bases left between them. DNA of the CDR3: TGTGCCAGCAGTTTATCGGGTCCCCCTGCCAACTATGGCTACACCTTC. Amino acid sequence: CASSLSGPPANYGYTF.

Sample share makes this clonotype medium-sized. This chain joins TRBV6-2 or TRBV6-3 and TRBJ2-1, with a tentative D call TRBD2 (5 bases). Per germline, CDR1 MNHEY and CDR2 SVGEGT. CDR3 length: 16 residues. Trimming took off 1 base at V and 5 bases at J, with 15 bases between the two ends. The CDR3 reads CASSYFPSGADNEQFF. In DNA, the CDR3 is TGTGCCAGCAGTTACTTTCCCAGCGGAGCGGACAATGAGCAGTTCTTC.

This clonotype was seen a handful of times. This CDR3 reads CASSPPGADGYTF. The CDR3 DNA reads TGTGCCAGCAGTCCTCCCGGGGCGGATGGCTACACCTTC. The rearrangement links TRBV2 to TRBJ1-2; D is perhaps TRBD1 (5 bases). This CDR3 has 13 residues. Trimming shortened V by 5 bases and J by 6 bases, and 13 bases separated the two germline ends. Germline-derived CDR1 and CDR2 are SNHLY and FYNNEI. The whole variable domain, remainder taken from reference TRBV2 and TRBJ1-2, is EPEVTQTPSHQVTQMGQEVILRCVPISNHLYFYWYRQILGQKVEFLVSFYNNEISEKSEIFDDQFSVERPDGSNFTLKIRSTKLEDSAMYFCASSPPGADGYTFGSGTRLTVV.

The rearrangement links TRBV12-3 or TRBV12-4 to TRBJ2-5; 9 bases line up with TRBD1. With V trimmed by 6 bases and J by 5 bases, 4 bases remained unmatched. The CDR3 is 13 residues long. The CDR3 sequence is CASRRTGVETQYF. CDR3 coding DNA: TGTGCCAGCAGGAGGACAGGGGTTGAGACCCAGTACTTC.

This clonotype is labeled medium-sized. The CDR3 here is CASSISGKPVTEAFF. The CDR3 nucleotides read TGTGCCAGTAGTATTTCAGGGAAGCCCGTTACTGAAGCTTTCTTT. The chain joins TRBV19 to TRBJ1-1; possible D gene TRBD1, 5 bases. The germline V gene encodes CDR1 LNHDA and CDR2 SQIVND (reference sequence). The CDR3 is 15 amino acids. The V gene lost 3 bases and the J gene lost 5 bases, with 16 bases spanning the gap.

This clonotype is labeled large. The rearrangement links TRBV29-1 to TRBJ2-1, with D uncertain. The germline CDR1 and CDR2 sequences are SQVTM and ANQGSEA. Trimming shortened V by 6 bases and J by 7 bases, and 16 bases separated the two germline ends. The CDR3 loop spans 13 amino acids. CDR3 loop: CSVSRSLVNEQFF. The CDR3 DNA reads TGCAGCGTGAGTAGGTCTTTGGTAAATGAGCAGTTCTTC.

This sequence joins TRBV7-2 and TRBJ1-1; tentatively, D is TRBD1 (5 bases). The CDR3 length is 14 residues. Germline V gene sequence: CDR1 SGHTA, CDR2 FQGNSA. V was pared by 2 bases and J by 5 bases, with 12 bases between. The CDR3 nucleotides are TGTGCCAGCAGCTTAACCGGGGGAAGGACTGAAGCTTTCTTT. Residues: CASSLTGGRTEAFF.

V is TRBV20-1 and J is TRBJ1-3, with D uncertain. The V gene's germline CDR1 is DFQATT and CDR2 SNEGSKA (reference sequence). Trimming stripped 3 bases from V and 0 bases from J, with 9 bases between. The CDR3 runs 14 residues. CDR3 amino acids: CSASMGNSGNTIYF. For the CDR3, the DNA is TGCAGTGCTAGTATGGGAAACTCTGGAAACACCATATATTTT.

This clonotype is medium-sized. The chain employs TRBV27 and TRBJ1-3; D is uncertain. Germline values: CDR1 MNHEY, CDR2 SMNVEV (reference sequence). V dropped 5 bases and J dropped 2 bases, with 13 bases sitting between them. The CDR3 covers 15 residues. The DNA of the CDR3 is TGTGCCAGCAGTCGGGCAGCTATTCCTGGAAACACCATATATTTT. This gives the protein CASSRAAIPGNTIYF.

This clonotype is categorized as medium-sized. The chain's CDR3 is CASSIEWGADTTQHF. The CDR3 coding sequence is TGTGCCAGTAGTATAGAGTGGGGCGCAGACACGACCCAGCATTTT. The chain recombines TRBV19 with TRBJ1-5, with D possibly matching TRBD1 (5 bases). V lost 0 bases and J 11 bases, leaving 17 bases between the germline ends. The length of the CDR3 is 15 residues. Germline CDR1 is LNHDA and CDR2 is SQIVND (reference sequence).

This rearrangement joins TRBV6-5 to TRBJ2-7; possible D gene TRBD2, 6 bases. The CDR3 sequence is 15 residues long. The V end was cut by 4 bases, the J end by 0 bases, with 13 bases between. Germline V lookup: CDR1 MNHEY, CDR2 SVGAGI. The CDR3 loop reads CASSSRLGGSYEQYF. CDR3 coding DNA: TGTGCCAGCAGTTCGCGACTGGGGGGCTCCTACGAGCAGTACTTC.

The J gene is TRBJ2-7, the V gene TRBV5-6, with 9 bases fitting TRBD1. The CDR3 runs 16 residues. The J segment lost 0 bases and the V segment lost 1 base, leaving 5 bases of the junction unmatched. Germline V gene lookup returns CDR1 SGHDT and CDR2 YYEEEE. The CDR3 is CASSLTGQGPSYEQYF. Written as DNA, the CDR3 is TGTGCCAGCAGCTTGACGGGACAGGGACCCTCCTACGAGCAGTACTTC.

The chain recombines TRBV5-1 with TRBJ2-5, with D possibly being TRBD1 (7 bases). V dropped 4 bases and J dropped 2 bases, with 12 bases sitting between them. The CDR3 has 14 amino acids. The germline gives CDR1 SGHRS, CDR2 YFSETQ. CDR3 sequence (DNA): TGCGCCAGCAGCCGGCAGGGGGGTCAAGAGACCCAGTACTTC. Translating it yields CASSRQGGQETQYF.